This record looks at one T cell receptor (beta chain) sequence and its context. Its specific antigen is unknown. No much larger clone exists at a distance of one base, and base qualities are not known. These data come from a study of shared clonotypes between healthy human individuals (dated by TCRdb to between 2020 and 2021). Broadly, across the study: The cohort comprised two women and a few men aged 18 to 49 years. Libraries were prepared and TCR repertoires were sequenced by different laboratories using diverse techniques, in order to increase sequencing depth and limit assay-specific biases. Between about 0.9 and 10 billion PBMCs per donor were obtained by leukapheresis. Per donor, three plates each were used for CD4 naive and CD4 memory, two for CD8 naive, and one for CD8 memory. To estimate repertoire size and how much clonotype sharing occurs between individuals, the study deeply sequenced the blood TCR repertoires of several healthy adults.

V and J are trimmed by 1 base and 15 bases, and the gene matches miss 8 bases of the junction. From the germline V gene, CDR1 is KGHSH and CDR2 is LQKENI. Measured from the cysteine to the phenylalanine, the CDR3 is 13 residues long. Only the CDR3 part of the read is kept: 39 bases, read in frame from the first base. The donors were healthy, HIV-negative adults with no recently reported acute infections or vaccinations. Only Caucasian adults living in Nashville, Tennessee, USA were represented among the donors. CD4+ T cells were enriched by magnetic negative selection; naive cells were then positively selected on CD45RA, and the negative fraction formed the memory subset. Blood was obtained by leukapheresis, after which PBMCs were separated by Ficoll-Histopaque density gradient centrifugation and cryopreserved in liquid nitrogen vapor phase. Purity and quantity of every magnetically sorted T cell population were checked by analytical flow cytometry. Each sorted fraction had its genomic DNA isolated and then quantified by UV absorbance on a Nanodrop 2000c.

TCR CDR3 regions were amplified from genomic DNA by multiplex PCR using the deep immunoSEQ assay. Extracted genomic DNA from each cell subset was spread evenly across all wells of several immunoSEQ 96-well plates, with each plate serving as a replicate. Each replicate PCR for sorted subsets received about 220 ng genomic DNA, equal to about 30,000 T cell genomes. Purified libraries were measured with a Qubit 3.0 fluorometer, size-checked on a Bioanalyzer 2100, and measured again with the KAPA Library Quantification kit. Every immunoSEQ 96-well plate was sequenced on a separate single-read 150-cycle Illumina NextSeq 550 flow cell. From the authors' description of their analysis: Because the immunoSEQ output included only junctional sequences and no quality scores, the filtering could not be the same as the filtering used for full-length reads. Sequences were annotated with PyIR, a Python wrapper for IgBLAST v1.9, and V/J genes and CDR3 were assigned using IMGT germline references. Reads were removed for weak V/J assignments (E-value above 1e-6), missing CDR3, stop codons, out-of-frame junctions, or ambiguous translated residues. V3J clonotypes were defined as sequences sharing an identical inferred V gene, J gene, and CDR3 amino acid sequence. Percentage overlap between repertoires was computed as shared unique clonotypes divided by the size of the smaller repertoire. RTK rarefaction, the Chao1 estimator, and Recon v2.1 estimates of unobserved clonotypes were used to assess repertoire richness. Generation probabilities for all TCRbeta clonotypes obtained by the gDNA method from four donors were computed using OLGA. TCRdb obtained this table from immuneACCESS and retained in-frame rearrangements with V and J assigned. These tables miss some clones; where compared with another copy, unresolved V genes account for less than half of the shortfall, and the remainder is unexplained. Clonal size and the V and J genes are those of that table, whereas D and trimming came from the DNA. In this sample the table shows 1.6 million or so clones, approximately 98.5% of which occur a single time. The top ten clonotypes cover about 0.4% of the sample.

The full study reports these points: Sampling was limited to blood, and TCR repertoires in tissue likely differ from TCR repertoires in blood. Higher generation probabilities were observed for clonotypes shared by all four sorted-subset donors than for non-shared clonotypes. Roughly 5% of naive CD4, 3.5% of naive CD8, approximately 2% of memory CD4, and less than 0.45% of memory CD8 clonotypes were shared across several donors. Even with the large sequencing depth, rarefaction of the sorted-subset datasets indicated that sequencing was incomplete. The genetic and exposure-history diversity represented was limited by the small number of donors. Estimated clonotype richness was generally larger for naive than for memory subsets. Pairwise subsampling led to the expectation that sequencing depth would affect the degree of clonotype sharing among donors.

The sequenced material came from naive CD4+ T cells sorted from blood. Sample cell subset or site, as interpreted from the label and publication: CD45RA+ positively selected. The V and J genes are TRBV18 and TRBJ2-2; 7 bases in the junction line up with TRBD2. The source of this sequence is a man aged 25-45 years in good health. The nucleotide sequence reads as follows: TGTGCCAGCTCACCACGGGACCACCGGGGGGTGTTTTTT. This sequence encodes CASSPRDHRGVFF.